The 23 T cell receptor beta chains presented below share a single source sample, sequenced in a study of Ad26.COV2.S vaccination and SARS-CoV-2 variants. Indicated treatment: some 19 received Ad26.COV2.S at low or high dose, single or two shots; five or six received placebo; per-sample allocation not given. Day 63 after the first vaccine or placebo injection was the time point for sampling. Only in-frame clones appear in the TCRdb table, and some are missing; sequencing was by immunoSEQ multiplex PCR. The profile shows hundreds of thousands of clones, 87% of them singletons. The material was peripheral blood, obtained in a trial of Ad26.COV2.S vaccine versus placebo. The receptors were gathered from a person aged 18-65 years who received the Ad26.COV2.S COVID-19 vaccine or a placebo.

The chain recombines TRBV30 with TRBJ1-5, with D hard to call. With 2 bases removed from V and 6 bases from J, the gap between germline ends came to 2 bases. The germline gives CDR1 GTSNPN, CDR2 SVGIG (reference sequence). The CDR3 has 10 residues. CDR3 DNA sequence: TGTGCCTGGAGTTTTCAGCCCCAGCATTTT. It yields the protein CAWSFQPQHF.

This clone was recorded a few times. The chain is built from TRBV6-2 or TRBV6-3 and TRBJ1-1; the D gene is possibly TRBD1 (6 bases). The CDR3 covers 13 residues. Per germline, CDR1 MNHEY and CDR2 SVGEGT. Deletions cut 2 bases from V and 6 bases from J, with 10 bases between. This CDR3 is CASSYGGAAEAFF. CDR3 DNA: TGTGCCAGCAGTTACGGGGGGGCTGCTGAAGCTTTCTTT.

The V gene is TRBV6-5, the J gene TRBJ1-5, with D maybe TRBD1 (5 bases). The CDR3 runs 13 residues. In germline, CDR1 is MNHEY, CDR2 SVGAGI. Trimming cost V 6 bases and J 2 bases, with 8 bases left between them. The CDR3 protein is CASSWDGNQPQHF. CDR3 coding DNA: TGTGCCAGCAGCTGGGACGGCAATCAGCCCCAGCATTTT.

V gene TRBV29-1 combines with J gene TRBJ2-7; 11 bases line up with TRBD2. The V gene end was trimmed by 6 bases and the J gene end by 1 base; junction bases not matched to a gene: 5. This CDR3 contains 14 residues. Germline V gives CDR1 SQVTM, CDR2 ANQGSEA. The DNA for the CDR3 is TGCAGCGTCAAACTAGCGGGGGCTTCCTACGAGCAGTACTTC. Translated: CSVKLAGASYEQYF.

The chain has TRBV6-2 or TRBV6-3 and TRBJ1-5; 8 nucleotides match TRBD1. The junction had 9 bases not matched to a gene; V was cut back by 5 bases and J by 0 bases. Germline CDR1 MNHEY, CDR2 SVGEGT. The CDR3 length is 17 residues. The CDR3 region is CASSKVQTGVSNQPQHF. The CDR3 nucleotides are TGTGCCAGCAGTAAAGTCCAGACAGGGGTTAGCAATCAGCCCCAGCATTTT.

This clone occurred a few times. The gene calls are TRBV7-2 and TRBJ1-4; 12 bases agree with TRBD1. V dropped 1 base and J dropped 8; count of bases not matched to a gene: 5. Germline V gene lookup returns CDR1 SGHTA and CDR2 FQGNSA. The CDR3 loop spans 16 amino acids. The CDR3 coding sequence is TGTGCCAGCAGCTTAGTATGGGACAGGGGGCGCGAAAAACTGTTTTTT. It is translated as CASSLVWDRGREKLFF.

The chain is built from TRBV7-2 and TRBJ1-6; D remains unclear. Per the germline V gene, CDR1 is SGHTA and CDR2 is FQGNSA. V shed 1 base and J shed 4 bases, with 14 bases lying between them. This CDR3 region has 17 residues. The CDR3 nucleotides are TGTGCCAGCAGCTTAGGGACCTATCCTTCGTATAATTCACCCCTCCACTTT. Residues: CASSLGTYPSYNSPLHF.

A single count supports this clone. The rearrangement links TRBV15 to TRBJ2-3, with 10 bases lining up with TRBD2. Trimming took 3 bases from V and 0 from J; bases not matched to a gene: 6. Looked up from germline, CDR1 is LNHNV and CDR2 is YYDKDF (reference sequence). The CDR3 length is 17 residues. The CDR3 loop is CATSRSGGASSTDTQYF. As DNA, the CDR3 is TGTGCCACCAGCAGGAGCGGGGGGGCCTCTAGCACAGATACGCAGTATTTT.

The V and J genes are TRBV27 and TRBJ1-2; D is perhaps TRBD1 (5 bases). CDR1 MNHEY and CDR2 SMNVEV come from the germline V gene (reference sequence). The CDR3 runs 14 residues. Trimming removed 3 bases from V and 4 bases from J, with 12 bases in between. The CDR3 loop is CASSLGGYRYGYTF. DNA for the CDR3: TGTGCCAGCAGTTTGGGGGGGTATCGCTATGGCTACACCTTC.

V usage is TRBV18 and J usage is TRBJ1-5; TRBD1 is a possible D gene (6 bases). V lost 1 base and J lost 1, with 8 bases in between. CDR1 KGHSH and CDR2 LQKENI come from the germline V gene. The CDR3 has 15 residues. This CDR3 is CASSPLQGSNQPQHF. Here the CDR3 DNA reads TGTGCCAGCTCACCACTGCAGGGGAGCAATCAGCCCCAGCATTTT.

This rearrangement joins TRBV6-5 to TRBJ2-7; 7 bases are shared with TRBD2. Per the germline V gene, CDR1 is MNHEY and CDR2 is SVGAGI. CDR3 size: 16 residues. Unmatched junction bases numbered 12, after V lost 2 bases and J lost 5 bases. CDR3 in amino acids: CASSYAKGGASHEQYF. The CDR3 nucleotides read TGTGCCAGCAGTTACGCCAAGGGAGGGGCGTCTCACGAGCAGTACTTC.

The chain recombines TRBV5-4 with TRBJ1-6; 9 bases are shared with TRBD1. V shed 0 bases and J 3 bases; nucleotides not matched to a gene: 1. Germline V gene sequence: CDR1 SGHNT, CDR2 YYREEE (reference sequence). The CDR3 extends over 16 amino acids. The CDR3 DNA is TGTGCCAGCAGCTTGGGGGACAGGGTCTATAATTCACCCCTCCACTTT. It specifies CASSLGDRVYNSPLHF.

This clone was found a few times. V gene TRBV29-1 combines with J gene TRBJ2-1, with 9 nucleotides matching TRBD2. Germline values: CDR1 SQVTM, CDR2 ANQGSEA. CDR3 size: 15 residues. Losses at the gene ends were 3 bases for V and 8 bases for J; bases not matched to a gene: 11. The CDR3 DNA reads TGCAGCGTTGATAGCGGGAGCCTTGAATTCGATGAGCAGTTCTTC. It yields the protein CSVDSGSLEFDEQFF.

This chain links TRBV9 with TRBJ1-5; 9 bases line up with TRBD1. The CDR3 sequence is 15 residues long. The junction had 5 bases not matched to a gene; V was cut back by 0 bases and J by 7 bases. Germline lookup yields CDR1 SGDLS and CDR2 YYNGEE. The CDR3 nucleotides are TGTGCCAGCAGCGTAGGGGGACAGGGATGGCAGCCCCAGCATTTT. Protein: CASSVGGQGWQPQHF. Drawing the rest from reference TRBV9 and TRBJ1-5, the complete variable domain is DSGVTQTPKHLITATGQRVTLRCSPRSGDLSVYWYQQSLDQGLQFLIQYYNGEERAKGNILERFSAQQFPDLHSELNLSSLELGDSALYFCASSVGGQGWQPQHFGDGTRLSIL.

The genes are TRBV2 and TRBJ1-1; D is uncertain. V lost 6 bases, J lost 8 bases, and 16 bases lay in between. The CDR3 is made up of 13 amino acids. Germline CDR1 and CDR2: SNHLY and FYNNEI. In DNA, the CDR3 is TGTGCCAGCAGCGAGGACTCCGCCGGGGAAGCTTTCTTT. Encoded protein: CASSEDSAGEAFF.

The chain links TRBV6-5 to TRBJ2-1; 7 nucleotides agree with TRBD2. Germline-derived CDR1 and CDR2 are MNHEY and SVGAGI. V lost 9 bases, J lost 3 bases, and 5 bases stayed unmatched. The CDR3 sequence is 13 residues long. In DNA, the CDR3 is TGTGCCAGTCGGGCTAGCGGCTACAATGAGCAGTTCTTC. This encodes CASRASGYNEQFF.

The gene calls are TRBV19 and TRBJ1-2, with D unresolved. This CDR3 spans 15 amino acids. Germline CDR1 LNHDA, CDR2 SQIVND (reference sequence). With 4 bases removed from V and 6 bases from J, the gap between germline ends came to 18 bases. The CDR3 DNA reads as TGTGCCAGTAGTAACTCCGGAGCGGCGAGCCATGGCTACACCTTC. It encodes CASSNSGAASHGYTF.

V gene TRBV9 combines with J gene TRBJ1-2, with a weak D call TRBD1 (5 bases). This CDR3 has 13 residues. Deletions cut 0 bases from V and 14 bases from J, with 17 bases between. Germline CDR1 and CDR2: SGDLS and YYNGEE. The CDR3 DNA reads as TGTGCCAGCAGCGTAGCGGATGGAGTGGAGGGGACCTTC. This gives the protein CASSVADGVEGTF.

Only a few counts were recorded for this clone. Here the CDR3 DNA reads TGTGCCAGCAGCTTAGTCAGGGAGGGGGGGACCCAGTACTTC. Its protein is CASSLVREGGTQYF. V and J are TRBV7-2 and TRBJ2-5, with a weak D call TRBD2 (7 bases). Germline CDR1 reads SGHTA; CDR2 reads FQGNSA. The CDR3 sequence is 14 residues long. V was shortened by 1 base and J by 7 bases, with 13 bases between the two germline ends.

In the case of this clone: Germline and junction disagree at one end, which may indicate a read error. The rearrangement links TRBV6-1 to TRBJ2-7; D may be TRBD1 (6 bases). CDR1 is MNHNS, CDR2 SASEGT, per germline. The CDR3 spans 11 residues. CDR3 DNA: TGTGCCAGCAGTGACCTACTTGGACAGACCTTC. It specifies CASSDLLGQTF.

The V and J genes are TRBV20-1 and TRBJ2-4; tentatively, D is TRBD2 (5 bases). The CDR3 contains 13 residues. The germline V and J ends were trimmed by 3 bases and 1 base, with 7 bases remaining between them. Germline assignment: CDR1 DFQATT and CDR2 SNEGSKA (reference sequence). The DNA of the CDR3 is TGCAGTGCTAGTAGAGGGGCCAAAAACATTCAGTACTTC. Translated, it gives CSASRGAKNIQYF.

The CDR3 nucleotides read TGTGCCAGCAGTTCCCCAGAAGCCGGGGCGTCCTACGAGCAGTACTTC. This gives the protein CASSSPEAGASYEQYF. This chain connects TRBV28 to TRBJ2-7; the D gene could be TRBD1 or TRBD2 (5 bases each). Trimming pared 4 bases from V and 1 base from J, leaving 17 bases between. The CDR3 has 16 amino acids. From germline, CDR1 is MDHEN and CDR2 SYDVKM.

This sequence joins TRBV14 and TRBJ2-7; either TRBD1 or TRBD2 may supply D (6 bases each). The CDR3 is 15 residues long. The germline V gene encodes CDR1 SGHDN and CDR2 FVKESK. Trimming shortened V by 0 bases and J by 4 bases, and 13 bases separated the two germline ends. As DNA, the CDR3 is TGTGCCAGCAGCCAAGACCCCCGGGGGCCGTACGAGCAGTACTTC. Translation gives CASSQDPRGPYEQYF.